This TCR beta chain was sequenced in a study of beta chain features in type 1 diabetes (dated by TCRdb to 2016 to 2018). Some background on the complete study: No differences in mean age, gender distribution, total cell number or subset yield were found between patients and healthy donors. Naive and central memory subsets were obtained from all 28 donors, but regulatory and stem cell-like memory subsets were isolated from only 8 patients and about 8 healthy donors. A total of about 100 million sorted cells were examined across all samples, and RNA yield correlated strongly with the number of cells per subset. The study compared the TCRB repertoires of sorted circulating CD4+ T cell subsets in recently diagnosed type 1 diabetes patients with those in matched healthy donors.

V drops 4 bases and J drops 2 bases, leaving 11 bases in between. Counted from cysteine to phenylalanine, this CDR3 has 14 amino acids. Here the CDR3 DNA is all that survives: 42 bases in frame from base 1. The germline V gene supplies CDR1 MDHEN and CDR2 SYDVKM. As concerns this clone: Its recognized antigen is unknown. No much larger clone exists at a distance of one base, and base qualities are not known.

Each donor gave one peripheral blood draw, averaging approximately 120 mL, which was collected into heparinised tubes. A BD FACSAria II was used to sort naive, central memory, regulatory and stem cell-like memory CD4+ T cells with a panel that included CD45RO, CCR7, CD25, CD127, CD95 and CD27. All sorted populations exceeded 95% purity. PBMCs were isolated immediately by Lymphoprep density gradient centrifugation and stained directly without culture. Samples were stained and sorted in pairs, with one healthy donor and one patient per experiment, so that batch effects were minimized. Paper-wide results and their limitations: Naive, central memory and regulatory TCRB repertoires appeared to be more similar among patients than among healthy donors. HLA sub-analyses involved small numbers of individuals, so any influence of HLA type on TCRB rearrangement remained unresolved. Type 1 diabetes patients showed a moderate but significant shortening of TCRB CDR3 length in all four CD4+ subsets. Shorter templates might have been favored by PCR, but patient and control samples were amplified and corrected together, so both groups would have been affected equally by any skew. Fewer insertions and more nucleotide deletions at VDJ recombination sites were observed in patients with type 1 diabetes, implying thymic rearrangement abnormalities. Because cDNA was sequenced instead of genomic DNA, highly expressing activated cells could be over-represented, though the groups showed no difference in activation or CD3 levels.

All of the isolated RNA was reverse transcribed with the High Capacity cDNA Reverse Transcription Kit, so expressed TCRB transcripts were sequenced. Deep immunoSEQ sequencing was applied to naive, central memory and regulatory T cell samples, giving an average of approximately 4 million total reads per sample. Sorted cells were lysed in RLT buffer, and RNA was extracted using DNase-treated RNeasy Micro or Mini kits according to cell number. Each cell subset was processed separately to prevent cross-contamination, with patient and healthy donor samples processed together. TCRB sequences were amplified from cDNA with the immunoSEQ multiplex PCR, producing 87-bp fragments spanning the CDR3 region. Sequencing of the amplicons was done on the Illumina HiSeq platform. In the authors' own workflow: PCR bias was computationally corrected using synthetic template baselines, reads within Hamming distance 2 were collapsed, and singletons that could not be merged were discarded. By aligning reads against IMGT, V, D and J genes, CDR3 length, and insertions or deletions at six rearrangement sites were assigned. Within each subset, clonotype counts were normalized to sorted cell number, after which true diversity and Gini coefficients were computed with the tcR R package. The overlap coefficient, calculated on TCRB nucleotide sequences, was used to measure repertoire sharing. This is the immuneACCESS table as TCRdb keeps it, with only in-frame sequences that have V and J called. A part of the clones is gone; compared with another copy, unresolved V genes explain less than half, and the rest is unexplained. D and trimming come from the DNA, and the V and J calls and clone size come from that table. This sample is represented by about 180,000 clones; more than 10% of them were singletons. Jointly, the top ten make up 0.5% to 0.75% of the sample.

Input material: central memory CD4+ T cells from blood. This TCR came from a woman aged 18-29 years in good health. The chain uses TRBV28 and TRBJ2-5; matching of 5 bases hints at TRBD2 as the D gene. The CDR3 here reads CASSWGAEQETQYF. At the DNA level, the sequence is TGTGCCAGCAGTTGGGGAGCCGAACAAGAGACCCAGTACTTC.